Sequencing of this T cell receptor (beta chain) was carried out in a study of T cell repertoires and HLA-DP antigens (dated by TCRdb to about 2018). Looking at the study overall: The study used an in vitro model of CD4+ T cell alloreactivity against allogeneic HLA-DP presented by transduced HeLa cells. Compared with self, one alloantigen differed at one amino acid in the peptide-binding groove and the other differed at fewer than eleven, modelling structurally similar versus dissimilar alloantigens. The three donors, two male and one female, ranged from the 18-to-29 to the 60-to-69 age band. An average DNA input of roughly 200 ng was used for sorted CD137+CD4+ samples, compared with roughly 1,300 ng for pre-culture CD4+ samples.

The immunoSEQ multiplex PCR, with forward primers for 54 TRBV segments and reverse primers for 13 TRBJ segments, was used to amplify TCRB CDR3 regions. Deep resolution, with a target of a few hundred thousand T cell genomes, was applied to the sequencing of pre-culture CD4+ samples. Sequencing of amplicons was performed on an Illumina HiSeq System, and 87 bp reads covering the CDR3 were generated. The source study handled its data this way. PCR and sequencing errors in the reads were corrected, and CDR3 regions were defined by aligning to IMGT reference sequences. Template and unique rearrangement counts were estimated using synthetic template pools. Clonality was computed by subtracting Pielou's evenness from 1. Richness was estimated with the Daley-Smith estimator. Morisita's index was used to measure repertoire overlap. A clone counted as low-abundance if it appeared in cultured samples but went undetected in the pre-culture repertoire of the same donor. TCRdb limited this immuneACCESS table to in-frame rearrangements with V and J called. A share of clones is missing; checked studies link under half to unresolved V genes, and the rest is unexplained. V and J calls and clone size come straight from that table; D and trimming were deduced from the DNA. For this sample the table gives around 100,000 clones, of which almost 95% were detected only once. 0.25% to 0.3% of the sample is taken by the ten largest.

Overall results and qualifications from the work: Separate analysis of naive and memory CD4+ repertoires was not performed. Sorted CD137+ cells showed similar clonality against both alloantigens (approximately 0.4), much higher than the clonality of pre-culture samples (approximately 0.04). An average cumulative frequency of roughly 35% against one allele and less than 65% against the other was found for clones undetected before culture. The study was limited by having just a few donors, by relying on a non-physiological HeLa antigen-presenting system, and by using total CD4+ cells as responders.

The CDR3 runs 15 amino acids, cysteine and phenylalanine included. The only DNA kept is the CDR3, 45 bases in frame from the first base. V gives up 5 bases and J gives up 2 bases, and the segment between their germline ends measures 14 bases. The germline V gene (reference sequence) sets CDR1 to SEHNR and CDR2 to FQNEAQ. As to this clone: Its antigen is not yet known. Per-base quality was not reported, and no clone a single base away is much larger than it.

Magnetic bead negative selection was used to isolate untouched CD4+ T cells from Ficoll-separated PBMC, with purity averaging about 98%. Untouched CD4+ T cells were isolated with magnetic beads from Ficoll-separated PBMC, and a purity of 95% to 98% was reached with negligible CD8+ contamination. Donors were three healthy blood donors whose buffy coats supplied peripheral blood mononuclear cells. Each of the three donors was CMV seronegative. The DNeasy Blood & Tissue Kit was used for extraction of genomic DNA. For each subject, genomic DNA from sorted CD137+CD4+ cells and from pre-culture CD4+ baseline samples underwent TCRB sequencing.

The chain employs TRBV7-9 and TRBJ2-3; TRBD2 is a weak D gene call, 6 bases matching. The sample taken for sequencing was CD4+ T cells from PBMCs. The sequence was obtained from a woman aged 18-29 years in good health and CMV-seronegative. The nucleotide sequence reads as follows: TGTGCCAGCAGCCGCGGGGATGGTCTCACAGATACGCAGTATTTT. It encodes CASSRGDGLTDTQYF.